A few counts support the clone carrying this T cell receptor beta chain. The V and J ends lost 3 bases and 0 bases respectively, with 14 bases between them. Germline assignment: CDR1 KGHSH and CDR2 LQKENI. CDR3 size: 16 residues. The data derive from a study of T cell responses to AZD1222 COVID-19 vaccine. This table comes from immunoSEQ multiplex PCR, and its TCRdb copy is limited to in-frame clones, with some not included. The sample lists 100,000 to 150,000 clones; about nine tenths were seen once. The material was peripheral blood, obtained on day 0 of AZD1222 vaccination. The source is an adult in good health. The chain couples TRBV18 to TRBJ2-5, with unresolved D. CDR3 in DNA: TGTGCCAGCTCACCGGGAATTGGAGAGAACCAAGAGACCCAGTACTTC. Translated, it gives CASSPGIGENQETQYF.